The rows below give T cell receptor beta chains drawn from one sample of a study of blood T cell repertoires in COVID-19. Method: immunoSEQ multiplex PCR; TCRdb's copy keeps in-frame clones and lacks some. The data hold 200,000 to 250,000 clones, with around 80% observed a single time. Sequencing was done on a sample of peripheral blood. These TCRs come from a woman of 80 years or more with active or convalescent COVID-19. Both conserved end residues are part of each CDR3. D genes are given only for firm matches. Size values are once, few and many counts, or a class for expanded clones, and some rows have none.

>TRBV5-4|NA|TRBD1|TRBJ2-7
TGTGCCAGCAGTGTGCCGGGACAGGGGGCTTACGAGCAGTACTTC
CASSVPGQGAYEQYF
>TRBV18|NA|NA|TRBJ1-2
TGTGCCTCCTCTGAGTCCTATGGCTACACCTTC
CASSESYGYTF
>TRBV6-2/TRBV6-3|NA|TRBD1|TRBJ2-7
TGTGCCAGCAGTTCCCCAGGGGGCGCATTCTACGAGCAGTACTTC
CASSSPGGAFYEQYF
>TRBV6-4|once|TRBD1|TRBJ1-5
TGTGCCAGCAGTGACCAGGGGGAAAAGGTAAGGAGCAATCAGCCCCAGCATTTT
CASSDQGEKVRSNQPQHF
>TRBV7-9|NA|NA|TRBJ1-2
TGTGCCAGCAGTTTTAACAGGGACTATGGCTACACCTTC
CASSFNRDYGYTF
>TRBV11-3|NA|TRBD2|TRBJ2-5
TGTGCCAGCAGCTTAGGGCGGGGGTATGAGACCCAGTACTTC
CASSLGRGYETQYF
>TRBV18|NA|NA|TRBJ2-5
TGTGCCAGCTCTCCCATCAGGGCCGAAGAGACCCAGTACTTC
CASSPIRAEETQYF
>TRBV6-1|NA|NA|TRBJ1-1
TGTGCCAGCAGTGAAGCGCGAGCTTTCTTT
CASSEARAFF
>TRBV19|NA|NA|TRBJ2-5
TGTGCCAGTAGTATAGGGAGGGGACAGCTGGGGCAAGAGACCCAGTACTTC
CASSIGRGQLGQETQYF
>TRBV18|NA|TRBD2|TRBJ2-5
TGTGCCAGCTCACCACGTATAGGACTAGCGGTACAAGAGACCCAGTACTTC
CASSPRIGLAVQETQYF
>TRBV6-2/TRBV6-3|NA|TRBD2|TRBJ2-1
TGTGCCAGCAGTACCGGGGGACTAGGGGGCAATGAGCAGTTCTTC
CASSTGGLGGNEQFF
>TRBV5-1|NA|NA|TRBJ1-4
TGCGCCAGCAGCCCGACAGGTTCTGAAAAACTGTTTTTT
CASSPTGSEKLFF
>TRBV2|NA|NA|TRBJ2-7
TGTGCCAGCAGTGAACGTTACAGGGACCTTCCCTACGAGCAGTACTTC
CASSERYRDLPYEQYF
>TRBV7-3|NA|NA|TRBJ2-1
TGTGCCAGCAGCCTGGGTCCAGGGGCCGGCAATGAGCAGTTCTTC
CASSLGPGAGNEQFF
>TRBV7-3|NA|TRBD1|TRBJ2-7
TGTGCCAGCAGCTTAGGCAGGGGGCGCGAGCAGTACTTC
CASSLGRGREQYF
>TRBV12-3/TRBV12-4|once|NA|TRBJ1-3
TGTGCCAGCGCTCAGGGGCATGGAAACACCATATATTTT
CASAQGHGNTIYF
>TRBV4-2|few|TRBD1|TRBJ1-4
TGTGCCAGCAGCCAAGACCCGACAGGGGATCGGGAAAAACTGTTTTTT
CASSQDPTGDREKLFF
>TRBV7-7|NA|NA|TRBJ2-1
TGTGCTAGCAGCACGGGACTCGTTTACAATGAGCTGTTCTTC
CASSTGLVYNELFF